Following are 27 T cell receptor beta chains from one sample sequenced in a study of CD8+ T cells in alopecia areata. cDNA reverse transcribed from extracted RNA served as the sequencing template. Repertoires were generated with immunoSEQ multiplex PCR, while TCRdb's copy carries only in-frame clones and drops some. The data show 110,000 to 150,000 clones, 86% seen once. Treatment here: oral pan-JAK inhibitor, 5-10 mg twice daily. Sample: CD8+ T cells sorted from blood, taken at week 4, from a patient treated with tofacitinib. Receptor source: a human donor with alopecia areata.

Remarks on this clone: The sample carries other DNA sequences with the same CDR3. The J gene is TRBJ1-1, the V gene TRBV29-1, with D perhaps TRBD1 (5 bases). The CDR3 extends over 12 amino acids. Trimming shortened V by 4 bases and J by 5 bases, and 11 bases separated the two germline ends. Per the germline V gene, CDR1 is SQVTM and CDR2 is ANQGSEA. The CDR3 region has the DNA TGCAGCGTTGTCCAGGGCGGGACTGAAGCTTTCTTT. It is translated as CSVVQGGTEAFF.

The chain employs TRBV2 and TRBJ2-3, with 7 bases fitting TRBD1. J gave up 4 bases and V 6 bases, and 16 bases lay outside the gene matches. The CDR3 length is 17 residues. CDR1 is SNHLY and CDR2 is FYNNEI in the germline V gene. The CDR3 sequence is CASRFRPRDSYADTQYF. The CDR3 bases are TGTGCCAGCAGATTTCGACCCCGGGACAGCTATGCAGATACGCAGTATTTT.

The gene calls are TRBV7-9 and TRBJ2-1, with TRBD2 identical over 8 bases. The CDR3 runs 16 residues. The junction had 11 bases not matched to a gene; V was cut back by 3 bases and J by 7 bases. The germline V gene has CDR1 SEHNR and CDR2 FQNEAQ (reference sequence). CDR3 in amino acids: CASSLGPLGLENEQFF. The CDR3 bases are TGTGCCAGCAGCTTGGGCCCCCTGGGACTAGAAAATGAGCAGTTCTTC. The full variable domain, rest sourced from reference TRBV7-9 and TRBJ2-1, is DTGVSQNPRHKITKRGQNVTFRCDPISEHNRLYWYRQTLGQGPEFLTYFQNEAQLEKSRLLSDRFSAERPKGSFSTLEIQRTEQGDSAMYLCASSLGPLGLENEQFFGPGTRLTVL.

V gene TRBV15 combines with J gene TRBJ2-1, with D uncertain. Germline V CDR1 and CDR2: LNHNV, YYDKDF (reference sequence). V was cut by 3 bases and J by 6 bases, with 3 bases left in between. The CDR3 has 11 amino acids. For the CDR3, the DNA is TGTGCCACCAGCAGCTCCAATGAGCAGTTCTTC. Its translation: CATSSSNEQFF.

Sample share makes this clone medium-sized. The chain combines TRBV6-4 with TRBJ2-3; 10 bases align to TRBD2. The ends lost 3 bases at V and 2 bases at J; junction bases unmatched: 2. Germline V gene sequence: CDR1 MRHNA, CDR2 SNTAGT. The CDR3 is 15 residues long. In nucleotides, the CDR3 is TGTGCCAGCAGTGAAGCGGGGGGGCACACAGATACGCAGTATTTT. Amino acids: CASSEAGGHTDTQYF.

V gene TRBV27 combines with J gene TRBJ2-7, with TRBD1 as a possible D gene (6 bases). Germline assignment: CDR1 MNHEY and CDR2 SMNVEV (reference sequence). This CDR3 has 16 residues. Trimming cost V 2 bases and J 4 bases, with 18 bases left between them. This CDR3 is CASSLSQGHVGYEQYF. The CDR3 region has the DNA TGTGCCAGCAGTTTAAGTCAGGGGCATGTGGGGTACGAGCAGTACTTC.

Remarks on this clone: A read error may account for a junction end that differs from germline. The chain carries TRBV5-4 and TRBJ1-2; no clear D. There are 14 residues in the CDR3. Germline V gene lookup returns CDR1 SGHNT and CDR2 YYREEE (reference sequence). This CDR3 reads CASGFKGANYGYTF. The CDR3 coding sequence is TGTGCCAGCGGCTTTAAGGGAGCTAACTATGGCTACACCTTC.

The chain links TRBV29-1 to TRBJ2-7, with D perhaps being TRBD1 or TRBD2 (5 bases each). This CDR3 region has 14 residues. Germline assignment: CDR1 SQVTM and CDR2 ANQGSEA. V lost 2 bases, J lost 3 bases, and 14 bases lay in between. The CDR3 protein is CSVEKVGVLYEQYF. CDR3 DNA sequence: TGCAGCGTTGAAAAAGTGGGGGTACTCTACGAGCAGTACTTC.

A remark on this clone: A junction boundary mismatches the germline segment, possibly from a read error. V and J are TRBV27 and TRBJ2-1; D perhaps matches TRBD1 (5 bases). Germline-derived CDR1 and CDR2 are MNHEY and SMNVEV (reference sequence). The CDR3 runs 13 residues. The CDR3 region is CASQGRSGNGQFF. The CDR3 nucleotides are TGTGCCAGCCAGGGCCGAAGTGGAAATGGGCAGTTCTTC.

This chain joins TRBV29-1 and TRBJ1-5; 7 bases line up with TRBD1. V shed 0 bases, J shed 5 bases, and the junction held 1 base outside the gene matches. This CDR3 is built from 13 residues. CDR1 SQVTM and CDR2 ANQGSEA come from the germline V gene. The CDR3 DNA reads TGCAGCGTTGAAGAAGGGACAGATCAGCCCCAGCATTTT. This sequence encodes CSVEEGTDQPQHF. The full variable domain, with the rest looked up from reference TRBV29-1 and TRBJ1-5, is SAVISQKPSRDICQRGTSLTIQCQVDSQVTMMFWYRQQPGQSLTLIATANQGSEATYESGFVIDKFPISRPNLTFSTLTVSNMSPEDSSIYLCSVEEGTDQPQHFGDGTRLSIL.

The chain employs TRBV9 and TRBJ2-3; no reliable D call. The V end was cut by 0 bases, the J end by 4 bases, with 3 bases between. Germline CDR1 SGDLS, CDR2 YYNGEE. The CDR3 runs 12 residues. The CDR3 here is CASSVESDTQYF. Written as DNA, the CDR3 is TGTGCCAGCAGCGTAGAGTCAGATACGCAGTATTTT. The full variable domain, its missing parts supplied by reference TRBV9 and TRBJ2-3, is DSGVTQTPKHLITATGQRVTLRCSPRSGDLSVYWYQQSLDQGLQFLIQYYNGEERAKGNILERFSAQQFPDLHSELNLSSLELGDSALYFCASSVESDTQYFGPGTRLTVL.

This clone was seen only a few times. The genes are TRBV13 and TRBJ2-4; the D gene is possibly TRBD1 (5 bases). This CDR3 has 17 residues. Germline CDR1 PRHDT, CDR2 FYEKMQ (reference sequence). V dropped 4 bases and J dropped 0 bases, with 16 bases sitting between them. The CDR3 coding sequence is TGTGCCAGCAGCTCATACGACAGTTCAGTAGCCAAAAACATTCAGTACTTC. Amino acid sequence: CASSSYDSSVAKNIQYF.

J is TRBJ2-7 and V is TRBV2; 10 nucleotides line up with TRBD1. Per the germline V gene, CDR1 is SNHLY and CDR2 is FYNNEI. CDR3 length equals 14 residues. With V trimmed by 5 bases and J by 5 bases, 6 bases remained unmatched. DNA of the CDR3: TGTGCCAGCAGTTATGACAGGGGGCTAGACGAGCAGTACTTC. It translates to CASSYDRGLDEQYF. Combining the CDR3 with reference TRBV2 and TRBJ2-7 gives the whole variable domain EPEVTQTPSHQVTQMGQEVILRCVPISNHLYFYWYRQILGQKVEFLVSFYNNEISEKSEIFDDQFSVERPDGSNFTLKIRSTKLEDSAMYFCASSYDRGLDEQYFGPGTRLTVT.

The chain is built from TRBV30 and TRBJ1-4; a possible D gene is TRBD1 (5 bases). CDR1 is GTSNPN and CDR2 is SVGIG in the germline V gene (reference sequence). The CDR3 is 13 amino acids. V lost 1 base and J lost 5, with 8 bases in between. Here the CDR3 reads CAWSGRVNEKLFF. The CDR3 DNA sequence: TGTGCCTGGAGTGGCAGGGTAAATGAAAAACTGTTTTTT.

This clone was detected only a few times. The rearrangement links TRBV7-9 to TRBJ2-1; unclear D gene. The germline V and J ends were trimmed by 5 bases and 0 bases, with 14 bases remaining between them. CDR3 size: 16 residues. Germline CDR1 and CDR2: SEHNR and FQNEAQ (reference sequence). The CDR3 protein is CASSPSTGHSYNEQFF. The CDR3 DNA is TGTGCCAGCAGCCCCTCGACGGGTCACTCCTACAATGAGCAGTTCTTC.

Points on this clone: Other DNA sequences from this sample encode an identical CDR3 as well. J is TRBJ2-5 and V is TRBV15, with TRBD2 matching 10 bases. The CDR3 extends over 15 amino acids. Trimming removed 1 base from V and 5 bases from J; junction bases left unmatched: 4. CDR1 and CDR2 from the germline V gene are LNHNV and YYDKDF (reference sequence). CDR3 DNA: TGTGCCACCAGCAGAGGCCTAGCGGGAGTCGAGACCCAGTACTTC. Encoded protein: CATSRGLAGVETQYF.

The V call is TRBV4-1, the J call TRBJ2-1; D is undetermined. Germline CDR1 reads MGHRA; CDR2 reads YSYEKL. The CDR3 is made up of 15 amino acids. Between the trimmed V and J ends, which lost 0 bases and 2 bases, there was a span of 8 bases. CDR3 protein: CASSQDHYAYNEQFF. The CDR3 DNA follows: TGCGCCAGCAGCCAAGACCACTACGCCTACAATGAGCAGTTCTTC.

The chain links TRBV5-1 to TRBJ2-6; 7 positions match TRBD1. The V and J ends lost 0 bases and 2 bases, in that order; junction bases with no gene match: 11. The length of the CDR3 is 19 residues. Germline V CDR1 and CDR2: SGHRS, YFSETQ. As DNA, the CDR3 is TGCGCCAGCAGCTTGGGGCCCGACAGGGAGACTCCTGGGGCCAACGTCCTGACTTTC. It codes for CASSLGPDRETPGANVLTF.

This chain links TRBV12-5 with TRBJ1-2; weak D call: TRBD1 (6 bases). This CDR3 contains 15 residues. Germline V gene sequence: CDR1 LGHNT, CDR2 FRNRAP. V lost 6 bases and J 4 bases, leaving 18 bases between the germline ends. CDR3: CASGQKKGGIYGYTF. Written as DNA, the CDR3 is TGTGCTAGTGGACAAAAAAAGGGGGGGATCTATGGCTACACCTTC.

Here the CDR3 reads CASSSPTDTQYF. CDR3 nucleotides: TGTGCCAGCAGCTCCCCGACAGATACGCAGTATTTT. The chain uses TRBV7-2 and TRBJ2-3; D is uncertain. V gave up 4 bases and J gave up 3 bases, with 5 bases separating them. The length of the CDR3 is 12 residues. From germline, CDR1 is SGHTA and CDR2 FQGNSA.

This clone has only a few counts. CDR3 residues: CATRGGASTDTQYF. The DNA for the CDR3 is TGTGCCACCAGAGGCGGAGCTAGCACAGATACGCAGTATTTT. The V call is TRBV27, the J call TRBJ2-3; D is unresolved. This CDR3 has 14 amino acids. The V gene's germline CDR1 is MNHEY and CDR2 SMNVEV (reference sequence). V dropped 10 bases and J dropped 0 bases, with 14 bases sitting between them.

The gene calls are TRBV2 and TRBJ2-1; the match to TRBD2 covers 10 bases. The CDR3 runs to 14 residues. Per the germline V gene, CDR1 is SNHLY and CDR2 is FYNNEI. V trimming: 7 bases; J trimming: 9 bases; junction bases outside the gene matches: 9. Here the CDR3 reads CASILHSGGTEQFF. The CDR3 DNA follows: TGTGCCAGCATTCTCCATAGCGGGGGGACTGAGCAGTTCTTC.

V is TRBV6-1 and J is TRBJ2-5; D might be TRBD1 or TRBD2, each matching 6 bases. Germline V lookup: CDR1 MNHNS, CDR2 SASEGT. Trimming cost V 5 bases and J 5 bases, with 15 bases left between them. The CDR3 contains 14 residues. The CDR3 DNA is TGTGCCAGCAGTAGGGCAGGGGAGGAGGAGACCCAGTACTTC. Amino acid sequence: CASSRAGEEETQYF.

This clone was recorded a few times. The chain couples TRBV19 to TRBJ2-2; TRBD2 matches 9 bases. V was clipped by 6 bases and J by 1 base; unmatched bases: 6. Germline CDR1 is LNHDA and CDR2 is SQIVND (reference sequence). There are 16 residues in the CDR3. In DNA, the CDR3 is TGTGCCAGTAGCAGTTGGACTAGCGAGAACACCGGGGAGCTGTTTTTT. Translation: CASSSWTSENTGELFF.

This CDR3 is CASSPTDYSKNIQYF. CDR3 nucleotides: TGTGCCAGCAGCCCGACCGACTACTCCAAAAACATTCAGTACTTC. V gene TRBV7-9 combines with J gene TRBJ2-4, with a tentative D call TRBD2 (5 bases). The CDR3 loop spans 15 amino acids. The germline V gene encodes CDR1 SEHNR and CDR2 FQNEAQ (reference sequence). Trimming pared 5 bases from V and 2 bases from J, leaving 13 bases between. Supplemented by reference TRBV7-9 and TRBJ2-4, the full variable domain reads DTGVSQNPRHKITKRGQNVTFRCDPISEHNRLYWYRQTLGQGPEFLTYFQNEAQLEKSRLLSDRFSAERPKGSFSTLEIQRTEQGDSAMYLCASSPTDYSKNIQYFGAGTRLSVL.

This sequence joins TRBV5-1 and TRBJ2-1; D possibly corresponds to TRBD1 (6 bases). The CDR3 covers 16 residues. The germline CDR1 and CDR2 sequences are SGHRS and YFSETQ. The V end lost 4 bases, the J end lost 6 bases, and 20 bases lay between the germline ends. The CDR3 DNA is TGCGCCAGCAGCCCGGAACCGGGACACCAATTCAATGAGCAGTTCTTC. Protein: CASSPEPGHQFNEQFF.

The J gene is TRBJ2-7, the V gene TRBV4-1, with D uncertain. Germline V gives CDR1 MGHRA, CDR2 YSYEKL. The CDR3 length is 13 residues. V was pared by 5 bases and J by 3 bases, with 11 bases between. CDR3 protein: CASSSDLFYEQYF. CDR3 nucleotide sequence: TGCGCCAGCAGCTCCGACCTTTTCTACGAGCAGTACTTC.